This T cell receptor (beta chain) is from a study of control samples from healthy donors and cancer patients. The germline V and J ends were trimmed by 0 bases and 0 bases, with 4 bases remaining between them. This CDR3 comprises 15 residues. CDR1 and CDR2 from the germline V gene are SGDLS and YYNGEE. Sequencing was performed with immunoSEQ multiplex PCR; in TCRdb, only in-frame clones are kept and a portion is missing. The sample holds about 65,000 clones, less than 95% seen once. The rearrangement uses TRBV9 and TRBJ1-6; D is ambiguous. The TCR comes from a woman between 45 and 60 years old with colorectal cancer. Sequencing was carried out using PBMCs. DNA of the CDR3: TGTGCCAGCAGCGTAGAAGGCTCCTATAATTCACCCCTCCACTTT. Residues: CASSVEGSYNSPLHF. Full variable domain (outside the CDR3, taken from reference TRBV9 and TRBJ1-6): DSGVTQTPKHLITATGQRVTLRCSPRSGDLSVYWYQQSLDQGLQFLIQYYNGEERAKGNILERFSAQQFPDLHSELNLSSLELGDSALYFCASSVEGSYNSPLHFGNGTRLTVT.